Each of the 13 T cell receptor beta chains below was sequenced from the same sample in a study of blood T cells in healthy people across ages (dated by TCRdb to between 2015 and 2016). Libraries were built with 5' RACE. A second PCR of about 6 to 12 cycles was performed with a sample-barcoded 5' primer and a J-beta primer mix. The raw public reads went through TCRdb reprocessing: fastp at Q25, MiXCR clone calling, in-frame beta chains kept. Rows matching on CDR3 protein sequence are summarized as one entry with the most common DNA and genes. This sample comprises fewer than 2,000,000 distinct CDR3 sequences, about two fifths of them detected only once. The ten largest account for around 23% of the sample. The sequenced sample consisted of blood. Every receptor here comes from a human donor in good health.

The chain joins TRBV20-1 to TRBJ1-1; no reliable D call. The CDR3 extends over 13 amino acids. Germline CDR1 and CDR2: DFQATT and SNEGSKA (reference sequence). V lost 6 bases, J lost 3 bases, and 14 bases lay in between. The CDR3 coding sequence is TGCAGTGCCCTTCTGGGCGGATACACTGAAGCTTTCTTT. Its translation is CSALLGGYTEAFF.

This rearrangement joins TRBV4-1 to TRBJ1-4; D not resolved. Germline CDR1 MGHRA, CDR2 YSYEKL. Trimming removed 4 bases from V and 2 bases from J, with 11 bases in between. The CDR3 covers 15 residues. The CDR3, as DNA: TGCGCCAGCAGCCTACATTGGGGTACTAATGAAAAACTGTTTTTT. Amino acid sequence: CASSLHWGTNEKLFF.

This clonotype was counted once. V gene TRBV3-1 combines with J gene TRBJ2-1; 8 bases line up with TRBD2. CDR1 LGHDT and CDR2 YNNKEL come from the germline V gene (reference sequence). CDR3 length equals 14 residues. J was trimmed by 8 bases and V by 4 bases; bases with no gene match: 7. CDR3 amino acids: CASSRTSSGDEQFF. CDR3 nucleotide sequence: TGTGCCAGCAGCCGGACTAGCTCCGGCGATGAGCAGTTCTTC.

Ten or more counts support this clonotype. The rearrangement joins TRBV12-3 or TRBV12-4 to TRBJ1-2; D unclear. The CDR3 runs to 12 residues. V was clipped by 1 base and J by 8 bases, with 8 bases between them. Here the CDR3 reads CASSLGTAGYTF. In nucleotides, the CDR3 is TGTGCCAGCAGTTTAGGGACGGCAGGCTACACCTTC.

There are many counts of this clonotype. Sequence at one end of the junction differs from germline and may be a read error. The chain links TRBV6-1 to TRBJ2-5; 10 bases line up with TRBD2. This CDR3 has 17 amino acids. Per germline, CDR1 MNHNS and CDR2 SASEGT. The CDR3 DNA reads as TGTGCCAGCAGCGAAGCGGGGGGGCTTTCCTCCCAAGAGACCCAGTACTTC. Protein product: CASSEAGGLSSQETQYF.

This clonotype was seen only a few times. This chain connects TRBV6-1 to TRBJ2-3, with a possible D match to TRBD1 (6 bases). Trimming left V 8 bases short and J 1 base short, with 10 bases between. The germline CDR1 and CDR2 sequences are MNHNS and SASEGT. CDR3 length: 13 amino acids. CDR3 residues: CASLNRGTDTQYF. The DNA for the CDR3 is TGTGCCAGCCTAAACAGGGGCACAGATACGCAGTATTTT.

This clonotype has a handful of counts. This chain connects TRBV20-1 to TRBJ1-2; D uncertain. There are 14 residues in the CDR3. Per the germline V gene, CDR1 is DFQATT and CDR2 is SNEGSKA (reference sequence). V lost 5 bases to trimming and J lost 8 bases, with 21 bases between them. CDR3 sequence (DNA): TGCAGTGCTCCATCCCTGGACGGCCCTGAAGGCTACACCTTC. It yields the protein CSAPSLDGPEGYTF.

The chain has TRBV29-1 and TRBJ2-1; 15 bases are shared with TRBD2. Per germline, CDR1 SQVTM and CDR2 ANQGSEA. After removal of 8 bases from V and 1 base from J, the junction contained 9 bases not matched to a gene. This CDR3 contains 17 residues. CDR3 coding DNA: TGCAGCTCGGGGGGACTAGCGGGGGGTAGGTCCTACAATGAGCAGTTCTTC. Translating gives CSSGGLAGGRSYNEQFF.

The chain has TRBV6-6 and TRBJ2-6; D is perhaps TRBD1 (6 bases). Trimming took 5 bases from V and 2 from J, leaving 13 bases between them. This CDR3 comprises 16 residues. Germline V gene lookup returns CDR1 MNHNY and CDR2 SVGAGI (reference sequence). In DNA form, the CDR3 reads TGTGCCAGCAGTCCTCTACAGGGAACTGGGGCCAACGTCCTGACTTTC. This codes for CASSPLQGTGANVLTF.

The V and J genes are TRBV12-3 or TRBV12-4 and TRBJ2-1; D gene uncertain. The CDR3 is 18 amino acids. V gave up 4 bases and J gave up 0 bases, with 19 bases separating them. The chain's CDR3 is CASSWTLTDVFSYNEQFF. The DNA for the CDR3 is TGTGCCAGCAGTTGGACCTTGACGGACGTCTTCTCCTACAATGAGCAGTTCTTC.

The sample holds many counts of this clonotype. The genes are TRBV12-3 or TRBV12-4 and TRBJ1-5, with TRBD1 as a possible D gene (5 bases). The CDR3 contains 14 residues. V was clipped by 4 bases and J by 1 base, with 8 bases between them. The CDR3 region is CASSSQGSNQPQHF. The DNA of the CDR3 is TGTGCCAGCAGTTCCCAGGGCAGCAATCAGCCCCAGCATTTT.

This clonotype was found a few times. The chain links TRBV29-1 to TRBJ1-4, with D hard to call. Trimming pared 0 bases from V and 8 bases from J, leaving 10 bases between. Germline CDR1 is SQVTM and CDR2 is ANQGSEA. This CDR3 spans 13 amino acids. The CDR3 nucleotides are TGCAGCGTTGAAGATTACGGTGGGGAAAAACTGTTTTTT. It specifies CSVEDYGGEKLFF.

In its sample, this clonotype was seen a few times. The chain joins TRBV4-1 to TRBJ1-1, with D possibly being TRBD1 (5 bases). This CDR3 contains 15 residues. V was cut by 4 bases and J by 4 bases, with 16 bases left in between. Germline CDR1 reads MGHRA; CDR2 reads YSYEKL. The CDR3 sequence is CASSLIRAGITEAFF. The CDR3 DNA sequence: TGCGCCAGCAGCCTCATCCGGGCAGGGATCACTGAAGCTTTCTTT.